The clone carrying this TCR beta chain was recorded at least ten times. Its matching antigen is unknown. Losses at the gene ends were 3 bases for V and 5 bases for J; bases not matched to a gene: 8. The V gene's germline CDR1 is KGHSH and CDR2 LQKENI. This CDR3 is 15 amino acids long. This entry comes from a study of molecular identifiers for immune sequencing clone quantification. MiXCR, applied by TCRdb to the PCR reads, yields one record per CDR3 protein. The sample comprises hundreds of thousands of distinct CDR3 sequences, 15% to 20% of which are singletons, and 0.75% to 0.95% rests with the top ten. Sequencing libraries of naive CD8 cells derived from roughly 20,000 to 1,000,000 sorted cells with 10%, 30% or 50% RNA. Study conclusions and caveats: Spiked Jurkat TCR RNA equivalent to one cell reportedly surfaced among approximately 1.1 million naive cells. Clonotypes surpassing 20 RNA copies contained over 97% of effector molecules, versus under 1% in naive cells. Sizes of clones that are highly expanded could be underestimated (if identical TCR molecules share a barcode).

This clonotype originated in a human donor in good health. Some libraries in this study had Jurkat cell RNA spiked in. The chain links TRBV18 to TRBJ2-7; TRBD1 aligns across 9 bases. The source material was naive CD8+ T cells from blood, with Jurkat cell RNA spiked in. Subset here: FACS-sorted CD8+CD4-CCR7+CD45RA+ naive T cells. The CDR3 loop is CASSPSGTGFHEQYF. The CDR3 nucleotides are TGTGCCAGCTCACCTTCCGGGACAGGGTTCCACGAGCAGTACTTC.